These T cell receptor beta chains were read from a single sample in a study of T-cell reconstitution after alpha-beta-depleted transplantation in children. TCRdb analysed the PCR reads with MiXCR anew, one entry per CDR3 protein. Of about a million distinct CDR3 sequences in the sample, roughly 31% were seen once. Sample: PBMCs, mostly from graft donor cells, taken 360 days after TCRalphabeta/CD19-depleted stem cell transplant. Every receptor here comes from a boy under three years old who had a stem cell transplant for SCID, so the T cells may come from the graft donor. Each CDR3 is given with its conserved first and last residue. D genes are given only for firm matches. Clone size is not always given. Where it is, it says once, few, many or a class for expanded clones.

j_gene | abundance | d_gene | v_gene | CDR3nt | CDR3aa
TRBJ2-1 | NA | NA | TRBV12-3/TRBV12-4 | TGTGCCAGCAGTCCTGCAGTATCACAGTTCTTC | CASSPAVSQFF
TRBJ2-6 | once | NA | TRBV20-1 | TGCAGTGCTAGAGATGGGGGAGGCAGTGGGGCCAACGTCCTGACTTTC | CSARDGGGSGANVLTF
TRBJ2-3 | NA | TRBD2 | TRBV5-1 | TGCGCCAGCAGCTTGGTTGGGGGACTAGGCGGCACAGATACGCAGTATTTT | CASSLVGGLGGTDTQYF
TRBJ1-6 | NA | NA | TRBV12-3/TRBV12-4 | TGTGCCAGCAGCCCCTCCGGGGAAGCACCCCTCCACTTT | CASSPSGEAPLHF
TRBJ2-5 | NA | TRBD2 | TRBV7-6 | TGTGCCAGCAGCTTAGCGTTGACTAGCCGGCCCCAGTACTTC | CASSLALTSRPQYF
TRBJ2-3 | few | NA | TRBV15 | TGTGCCACCAGCAGAGAATCCGCTTTAACTAGCACAGATACGCAGTATTTT | CATSRESALTSTDTQYF
TRBJ2-7 | NA | TRBD1 | TRBV6-1 | TGTGCCAGCAGTAGAACCGGGACAGAGACCGAGCAGTACTTC | CASSRTGTETEQYF
TRBJ1-1 | once | NA | TRBV20-1 | TGCAGTGCTATCAATTCCCACAGTTTGAACACTGAAGCTTTCTTT | CSAINSHSLNTEAFF
TRBJ2-1 | many | NA | TRBV6-2/TRBV6-3 | TGTGCCTCCGGGGGCCGCTCCTACAATGAGCAGTTCTTC | CASGGRSYNEQFF
TRBJ2-1 | NA | NA | TRBV7-9 | TGTGCCAGCAGCTTAGAGGAGGGTTCCTACAATGAGCAGTTCTTC | CASSLEEGSYNEQFF
TRBJ1-1 | few | TRBD1 | TRBV5-1 | TGCGCCAGCAGCCCAACGACAGGGGAGGTCAAGGCTTTCTTT | CASSPTTGEVKAFF
TRBJ1-1 | few | TRBD1 | TRBV7-2 | TGTGCCAGCAGCTCAGGGACAGGGGGTACAGCTTTCTTT | CASSSGTGGTAFF
TRBJ1-6 | NA | TRBD1 | TRBV12-3/TRBV12-4 | TGTGCCAGCAGAATGACAGGGGGCGATAATTCACCCCTCCACTTT | CASRMTGGDNSPLHF
TRBJ1-1 | many | NA | TRBV28 | TGTGCCAGCAGTTTGGGGAACATGAACACTGAAGCTTTCTTT | CASSLGNMNTEAFF
TRBJ2-1 | NA | TRBD2 | TRBV7-2 | TGTGCCAGCAGCAAGACTAGCGGGGGGGCGGGTGAGCAGTTCTTC | CASSKTSGGAGEQFF
TRBJ2-7 | NA | TRBD2 | TRBV20-1 | TGCAGTGCGGCGACTAGCGGGGGGCGGACCTACGAGCAGTACTTC | CSAATSGGRTYEQYF
TRBJ1-5 | NA | TRBD1 | TRBV29-1 | TGCAGCGTTGCACAGGGGGCGAGCAATCAGCCCCAGCATTTT | CSVAQGASNQPQHF
TRBJ2-3 | few | TRBD1 | TRBV5-5 | TGTGCCAGCAGCCCGGGACAGGGGTGGATTACAGATACGCAGTATTTT | CASSPGQGWITDTQYF
TRBJ2-1 | few | TRBD1 | TRBV12-3/TRBV12-4 | TGTGCCAGCAGTGATCTGGGACAGGGCTACAATGAGCAGTTCTTC | CASSDLGQGYNEQFF
TRBJ2-1 | NA | NA | TRBV3-1 | TGTGCCAGCAGCCAAGGGATCCTAGCGAGATACAATGAGCAGTTCTTC | CASSQGILARYNEQFF
TRBJ2-1 | NA | NA | TRBV12-3/TRBV12-4 | TGTGCCAGCAGCGCAATTTACAATGAGCAGTTCTTC | CASSAIYNEQFF
TRBJ2-1 | few | TRBD2 | TRBV12-3/TRBV12-4 | TGTGCCAGCAGTCCTAGGCGACTAGCGGGGGGCCAGTGGAACAATGAGCAGTTCTTC | CASSPRRLAGGQWNNEQFF
TRBJ2-3 | few | TRBD2 | TRBV11-1 | TGTGCCAGCTCCCCAGCGGGGAACACAGATACGCAGTATTTT | CASSPAGNTDTQYF
TRBJ2-1 | NA | TRBD1 | TRBV5-1 | TGCGCCAGCAGCTACCGGGACAGGGTATCTCGCAATGAGCAGTTCTTC | CASSYRDRVSRNEQFF
TRBJ2-1 | NA | NA | TRBV23-1 | TGCGCCAGCTCCGGACACGGAAATCCTAGGAAAGAGCAGTTCTTC | CASSGHGNPRKEQFF
TRBJ1-1 | few | TRBD1 | TRBV5-1 | TGCGCCAGCAGCCCCAGGGGGCTTATTGAAGCTTTCTTT | CASSPRGLIEAFF
TRBJ2-2 | few | NA | TRBV12-3/TRBV12-4 | TGTGCCAGCAGTTCTCAGTCTGGGGAGCTGTTTTTT | CASSSQSGELFF
TRBJ2-1 | NA | NA | TRBV12-3/TRBV12-4 | TGTGCCAGCAGTGAAGGGACTTCTTTCGGTGAGCAGTTCTTC | CASSEGTSFGEQFF
TRBJ2-5 | NA | NA | TRBV12-3/TRBV12-4 | TGTGCCAGCAGTTTAGTAGTGGTAGGGAGCCAGTACTTC | CASSLVVVGSQYF
TRBJ1-5 | few | NA | TRBV12-3/TRBV12-4 | TGTGCCAGCAGTTTAGAGGTCGGTGGGCAGCCCCAGCATTTT | CASSLEVGGQPQHF
TRBJ2-7 | NA | NA | TRBV28 | TGTGCCAGCAGTTTGGGTAGGGCGCAGTACTTC | CASSLGRAQYF
TRBJ2-5 | NA | NA | TRBV9 | TGTGCCAGCAGGGGGATGACTAGTCCCCAAGAGACCCAGTACTTC | CASRGMTSPQETQYF
TRBJ1-2 | once | NA | TRBV5-1 | TGCGCCAGCAGCTTGGGGGTCCGGGACGGCTGCTACACCTTC | CASSLGVRDGCYTF
TRBJ1-5 | NA | TRBD1 | TRBV6-5 | TGTGCCAGCAGTTACTCCTCCACAGGGGCGAATCAGCCCCAGCATTTT | CASSYSSTGANQPQHF
TRBJ2-5 | NA | NA | TRBV5-5 | TGTGCCAGCAGCCCTACATTTTCCCGGGAGACCCAGTACTTC | CASSPTFSRETQYF
TRBJ2-5 | few | TRBD2 | TRBV4-1 | TGCGCCAGCAGTCCTTCTCGCGGGGGTTCCTTCGGCCAAGAGACCCAGTACTTC | CASSPSRGGSFGQETQYF
TRBJ1-2 | few | NA | TRBV6-1 | TGTGCCAGCAGCCCGGGGGGGCCAACTAACTATGGCTACACCTTC | CASSPGGPTNYGYTF
TRBJ2-3 | NA | TRBD1 | TRBV12-3/TRBV12-4 | TGTGCCAGCAGTACCGGGACAGGGAGATCAGATACGCAGTATTTT | CASSTGTGRSDTQYF
TRBJ2-3 | few | TRBD2 | TRBV28 | TGTGCCAGCAGTGACGCCGGACTAGCGGGGACAGATACGCAGTATTTT | CASSDAGLAGTDTQYF
TRBJ2-6 | NA | TRBD1 | TRBV4-2 | TGTGCCAGCAGCCAGGGGACAGGATTCTCTGGGGCCAACGTCCTGACTTTC | CASSQGTGFSGANVLTF
TRBJ2-7 | NA | TRBD2 | TRBV3-1 | TGTGCCAGCAGCCAAGCGGTAGCGGGGGCTGACGAGCAGTACTTC | CASSQAVAGADEQYF
TRBJ1-2 | once | NA | TRBV28 | TGTGCCAGCAGTTTCGGGAGGGGGGGCTATGGCTACACCTTC | CASSFGRGGYGYTF
TRBJ1-1 | NA | NA | TRBV21-1 | TGTGCCAGCAGCAAGAAGGCGGGCCGGTACGGCACTGAAGCTTTCTTT | CASSKKAGRYGTEAFF
TRBJ2-2 | NA | TRBD2 | TRBV12-3/TRBV12-4 | TGTGCCAGCAGTCCCGGGAGGTGGGACACCGGGGAGCTGTTTTTT | CASSPGRWDTGELFF
TRBJ2-3 | few | NA | TRBV7-2 | TGTGCCAGCAGCCTCCCCCCCCGGGGGGCCACAGATACGCAGTATTTT | CASSLPPRGATDTQYF
TRBJ2-1 | few | TRBD2 | TRBV4-3 | TGCGCCAGCAGCCGCCGACTAGCGGGGGTCAACAATGAGCAGTTCTTC | CASSRRLAGVNNEQFF
TRBJ2-5 | NA | TRBD1 | TRBV20-1 | TGCAGTGCTAGACACGGGACAGGGGACCAAGAGACCCAGTACTTC | CSARHGTGDQETQYF
TRBJ1-3 | NA | NA | TRBV12-3/TRBV12-4 | TGTGCCAGCAGTTTAGCCGGACAGAGCCTTACTGGAAACACCATATATTTT | CASSLAGQSLTGNTIYF
TRBJ2-7 | NA | NA | TRBV15 | TGTGCCACCAGCAGAGATTTTTGGGGGAATAACGAGCAGTACTTC | CATSRDFWGNNEQYF
TRBJ1-2 | NA | NA | TRBV4-2 | TGTGCCAGCAGCCAAGATCGTCGGTTGCATGGCTACACCTTC | CASSQDRRLHGYTF
TRBJ2-3 | few | TRBD2 | TRBV3-1 | TGTGCCAGCAGCCAAGGCACACTAGCGGGGGCCACAGATACGCAGTATTTT | CASSQGTLAGATDTQYF
TRBJ1-2 | NA | TRBD1 | TRBV19 | TGTGCCAGTAGTCGCAGGACAGGGTTGTCGACTAACTATGGCTACACCTTC | CASSRRTGLSTNYGYTF
TRBJ2-1 | NA | TRBD2 | TRBV20-1 | TGCAGTGCGACCGGTCGACTAGCGGGGGGTTCTTACTCCTACAATGAGCAGTTCTTC | CSATGRLAGGSYSYNEQFF